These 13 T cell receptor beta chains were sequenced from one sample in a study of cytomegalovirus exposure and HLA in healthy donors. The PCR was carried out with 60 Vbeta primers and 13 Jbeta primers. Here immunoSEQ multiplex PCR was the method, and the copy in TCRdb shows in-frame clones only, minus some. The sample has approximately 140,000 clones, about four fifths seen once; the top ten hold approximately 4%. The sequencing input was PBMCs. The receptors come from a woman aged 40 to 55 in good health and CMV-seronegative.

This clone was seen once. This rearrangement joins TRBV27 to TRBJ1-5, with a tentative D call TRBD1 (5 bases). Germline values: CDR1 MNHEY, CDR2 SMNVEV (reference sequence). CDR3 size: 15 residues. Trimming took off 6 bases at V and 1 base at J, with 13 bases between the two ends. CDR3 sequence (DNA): TGTGCCAGCAGCCCCTGGGGGGAAAGCAATCAGCCCCAGCATTTT. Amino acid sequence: CASSPWGESNQPQHF.

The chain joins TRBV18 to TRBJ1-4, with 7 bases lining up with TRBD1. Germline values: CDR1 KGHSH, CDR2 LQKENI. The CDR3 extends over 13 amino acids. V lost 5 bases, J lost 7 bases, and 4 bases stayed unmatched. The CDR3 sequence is CASSTAGGEKLFF. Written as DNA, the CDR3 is TGTGCCAGCTCAACGGCAGGGGGTGAAAAACTGTTTTTT.

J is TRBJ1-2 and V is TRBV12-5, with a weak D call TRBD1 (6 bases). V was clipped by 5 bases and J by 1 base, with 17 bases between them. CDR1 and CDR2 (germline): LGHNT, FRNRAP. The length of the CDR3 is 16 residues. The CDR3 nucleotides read TGTGCTAGTGGTCTGCGGACAGAATATTTTAACTATGGCTACACCTTC. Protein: CASGLRTEYFNYGYTF.

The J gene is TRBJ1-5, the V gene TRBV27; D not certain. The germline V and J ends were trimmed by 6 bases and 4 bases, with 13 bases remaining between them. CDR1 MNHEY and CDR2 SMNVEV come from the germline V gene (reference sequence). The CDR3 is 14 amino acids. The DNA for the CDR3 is TGTGCCAGCAGCTTTAGATCTTTAAATCAGCCCCAGCATTTT. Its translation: CASSFRSLNQPQHF.

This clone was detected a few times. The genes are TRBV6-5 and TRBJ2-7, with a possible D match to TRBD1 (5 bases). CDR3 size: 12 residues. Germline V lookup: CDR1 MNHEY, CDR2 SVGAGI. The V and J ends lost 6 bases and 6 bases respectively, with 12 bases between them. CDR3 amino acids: CASRRQSGEQYF. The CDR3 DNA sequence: TGTGCCAGCAGAAGACAGTCTGGCGAGCAGTACTTC.

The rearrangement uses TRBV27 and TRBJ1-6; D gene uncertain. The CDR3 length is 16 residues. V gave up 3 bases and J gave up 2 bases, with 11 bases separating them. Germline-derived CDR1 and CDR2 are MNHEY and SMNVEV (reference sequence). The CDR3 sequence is CASSLSGGTYNSPLHF. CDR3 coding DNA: TGTGCCAGCAGTTTGTCCGGAGGGACCTATAATTCACCCCTCCACTTT.

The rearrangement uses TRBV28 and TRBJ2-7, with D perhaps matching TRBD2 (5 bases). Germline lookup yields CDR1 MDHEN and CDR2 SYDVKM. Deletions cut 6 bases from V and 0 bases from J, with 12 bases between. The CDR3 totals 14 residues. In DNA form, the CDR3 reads TGTGCCAGCAGGTCGGAGGAGAGCTCCTACGAGCAGTACTTC. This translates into CASRSEESSYEQYF.

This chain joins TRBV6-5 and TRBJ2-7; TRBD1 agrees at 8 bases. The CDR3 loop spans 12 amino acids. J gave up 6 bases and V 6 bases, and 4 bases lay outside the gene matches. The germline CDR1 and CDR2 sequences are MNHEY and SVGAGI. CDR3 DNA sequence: TGTGCCAGCAGCCGGACAGGGCTCGAGCAGTACTTC. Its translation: CASSRTGLEQYF.

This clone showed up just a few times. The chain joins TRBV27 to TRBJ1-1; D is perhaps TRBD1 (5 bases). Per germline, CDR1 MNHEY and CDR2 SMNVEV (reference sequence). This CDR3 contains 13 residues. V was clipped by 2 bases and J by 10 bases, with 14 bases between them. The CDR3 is CASSLGGSPGAFF. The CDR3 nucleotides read TGTGCCAGCAGTTTAGGGGGGAGTCCTGGAGCTTTCTTT.

The CDR3 spells CASSPRGLMNTGELFF. CDR3 nucleotides: TGTGCCAGCTCACCACGTGGACTAATGAACACCGGGGAGCTGTTTTTT. The chain has TRBV18 and TRBJ2-2; possible D gene TRBD2, 6 bases. CDR3 size: 16 residues. Germline V gives CDR1 KGHSH, CDR2 LQKENI. Trimming removed 1 base at V and 1 base at J, with 10 bases between.

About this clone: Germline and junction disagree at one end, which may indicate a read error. Here the CDR3 reads CSSSQTGTGYTF. CDR3 nucleotide sequence: TGTTCCAGCAGCCAGACAGGGACTGGCTACACCTTC. The V call is TRBV7-9, the J call TRBJ1-2, with TRBD1 matching 7 bases. Germline V gene lookup returns CDR1 SEHNR and CDR2 FQNEAQ (reference sequence). The CDR3 sequence is 12 residues long.

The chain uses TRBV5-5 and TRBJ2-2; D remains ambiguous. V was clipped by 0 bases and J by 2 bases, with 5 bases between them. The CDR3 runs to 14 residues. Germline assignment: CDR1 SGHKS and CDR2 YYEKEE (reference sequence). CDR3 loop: CASSLESNTGELFF. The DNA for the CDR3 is TGTGCCAGCAGCTTGGAGAGTAACACCGGGGAGCTGTTTTTT.

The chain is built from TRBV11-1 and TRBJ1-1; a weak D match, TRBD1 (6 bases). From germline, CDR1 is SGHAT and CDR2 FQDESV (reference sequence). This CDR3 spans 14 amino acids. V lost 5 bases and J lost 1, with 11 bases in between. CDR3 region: CASSKDRTNTEAFF. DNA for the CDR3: TGTGCCAGCAGCAAAGACAGGACGAACACTGAAGCTTTCTTT.